This TCR beta chain was profiled in a study of blood T cell repertoires in COVID-19. Study-level information: Samples came from the United States, Italy and Spain, spanning acute and convalescent COVID-19. The analysed material was cDNA or gDNA that came from T cells, B-cell-depleted T cells, or PBMCs.

In the authors' methods: Reference gene primer amplification gave estimated nucleated cell counts. Clones were sequenced by immunoSEQ multiplex PCR, and TCRdb holds only the in-frame ones, with some missing. The V and J calls and clone size were taken over from that table, and D and trimming were inferred from the DNA. The sample holds about 50,000 clones, roughly 82% seen once. J lost 7 bases, V lost 2 bases, and 8 bases had no gene match. This CDR3 has 16 residues. Germline CDR1 and CDR2: SQVTM and ANQGSEA. Sequencing input: peripheral blood. The genes are TRBV29-1 and TRBJ2-1; 13 positions match TRBD2. This TCR derives from a human donor in a cohort sampled during active COVID-19. In DNA form, the CDR3 reads TGCAGCGTTGAAATGGGGCGGACTAGCGGGAGAAATGAGCAGTTCTTC. Protein product: CSVEMGRTSGRNEQFF.